The 2 T cell receptor beta chains in this list originate from one sample, sequenced in a study of T cell responses to AZD1222 COVID-19 vaccine. Repertoires were generated with immunoSEQ multiplex PCR, while TCRdb's copy carries only in-frame clones and drops some. This sample has fewer than 70,000 clones, with roughly 89% found just once. Here the sequenced sample was peripheral blood, taken 28 days after the second AZD1222 dose. The receptors stem from an adult who received the AZD1222 COVID-19 vaccine.

The rearrangement joins TRBV18 to TRBJ2-5; 7 nucleotides line up with TRBD2. Germline V CDR1 and CDR2: KGHSH, LQKENI. V gave up 0 bases and J gave up 3 bases; unmatched junction bases: 1. The CDR3 is 14 residues long. Here the CDR3 DNA reads TGTGCCAGCTCACCACCGGGGAGGGAAGAGACCCAGTACTTC. Protein: CASSPPGREETQYF.

This chain joins TRBV6-1 and TRBJ1-5; possibly TRBD1 for D (6 bases). Germline CDR1 is MNHNS and CDR2 is SASEGT. The length of the CDR3 is 15 residues. The germline V and J ends were trimmed by 2 bases and 4 bases, with 12 bases remaining between them. The CDR3: CASSERGAMNQPQHF. The CDR3 region has the DNA TGTGCCAGCAGTGAAAGGGGGGCCATGAATCAGCCCCAGCATTTT.